Sequencing of this T cell receptor beta chain was carried out in a study of cytomegalovirus exposure and HLA in healthy donors. Study-wide results and limits: Despite most TCR sequences being rare, some public TCRs occurred in many donors. Researchers counted roughly 150 TCR beta chains as cytomegalovirus-associated.

The CDR3 spans 11 residues. The germline CDR1 and CDR2 sequences are MDHEN and SYDVKM. V was cut by 4 bases and J by 4 bases, with 4 bases left in between. Notes on this clone: Its antigen is currently unknown.

Sequencing used immunoSEQ multiplex PCR; TCRdb keeps in-frame clones, though not all of them. The sample includes approximately 230,000 clones, more than 85% of them seen just once. This sequence originates from a man aged 18-30 years in good health and CMV-seropositive. The rearrangement joins TRBV28 to TRBJ1-1; D unresolved. Sequencing was done on a sample of PBMCs. CDR3 nucleotides: TGTGCCAGCAGTTGGCCCACTGAAGCTTTCTTT. As protein: CASSWPTEAFF.